This T cell receptor (beta chain) came from a study of response to subunit inactivated influenza vaccine. From the RT-PCR reads, TCRdb called clonotypes with MiXCR, one entry per CDR3 protein. This table has roughly 760,000 distinct CDR3 sequences, about 20% appearing once. The V end was cut by 3 bases, the J end by 7 bases, with 9 bases between. CDR3 length: 13 residues. Remarks on this clonotype: Its antigen is unidentified.

The study, taken as a whole, reports: The authors proposed limited new T cell recruitment per seasonal influenza vaccination.

This clonotype was sampled from a man between 50 and 59 years old who received an inactivated influenza vaccine. The input for sequencing was PBMCs from blood, taken roughly 5 days after vaccination. The chain recombines TRBV12-3 or TRBV12-4 with TRBJ1-4; D gene ambiguous. The CDR3 DNA sequence: TGTGCCAGCAGTTTTGACCGCGGTGAAAAACTGTTTTTT. Translation gives CASSFDRGEKLFF.